These T cell receptor beta chains were read from a single sample in a study of T cells in Graves' hyperthyroidism and ophthalmopathy. TCRdb re-called the multiplex PCR reads with MiXCR, one entry per CDR3 protein. Here the sample spans approximately 260,000 distinct CDR3 sequences, nearly 15% being singletons. Sequenced input: blood. All receptors come from a woman in her fifties or sixties with Graves' hyperthyroidism that later progressed to Graves' ophthalmopathy. Both conserved end residues are part of each CDR3. D genes are given only for firm matches. The size entry is marked missing in some rows and otherwise reads once, few, many or a size class.

d_call	clone_size	v_call	j_call	cdr3_aa	cdr3_nt
-	once	TRBV14	TRBJ1-5	CASSQEGGRWENQPQHF	TGTGCCAGCAGCCAGGAGGGCGGGCGATGGGAGAATCAGCCCCAGCATTTT
TRBD2	many	TRBV2	TRBJ2-5	CASNRRLAGGPDQETQYF	TGTGCCAGCAACCGCCGGCTAGCGGGAGGGCCGGACCAAGAGACCCAGTACTTC
TRBD2	few	TRBV5-6	TRBJ2-1	CASSLEARGSKVNEQFF	TGTGCCAGCAGCTTGGAGGCTCGCGGGAGTAAAGTCAATGAGCAGTTCTTC
-	many	TRBV7-3	TRBJ2-1	CASSQGTTYNEQFF	TGTGCCAGCAGCCAAGGGACGACCTACAATGAGCAGTTCTTC
-	few	TRBV20-1	TRBJ2-3	CSARRESSTDTQYF	TGCAGTGCTAGACGCGAGTCTAGCACAGATACGCAGTATTTT
-	many	TRBV9	TRBJ2-3	CASSETSLTDTQYF	TGTGCCAGCAGCGAGACTAGTCTCACAGATACGCAGTATTTT
-	-	TRBV14	TRBJ1-3	CASRATGSSGNTIYF	TGTGCCAGCAGGGCCACAGGGAGCTCTGGAAACACCATATATTTT
-	many	TRBV10-1	TRBJ2-1	CASSRGQSHNEQFF	TGCGCCAGCAGTCGAGGGCAATCACACAATGAGCAGTTCTTC
-	few	TRBV11-2	TRBJ2-3	CASSPLEAAGDTQYF	TGTGCCAGCAGCCCTCTTGAGGCGGCGGGAGATACGCAGTATTTT
-	-	TRBV19	TRBJ2-7	CASMATGGPIYEQYF	TGTGCCAGTATGGCGACCGGGGGCCCTATCTACGAGCAGTACTTC
-	many	TRBV18	TRBJ2-1	CASSPKEFGNEQFF	TGTGCCAGCTCACCAAAGGAATTCGGCAATGAGCAGTTCTTC
-	many	TRBV28	TRBJ2-1	CASTVYIPRREKEQFF	TGTGCCAGCACTGTTTATATCCCCAGGAGAGAGAAAGAGCAGTTCTTC
TRBD1	many	TRBV9	TRBJ2-2	CASSFQGVDTGELFF	TGTGCCAGCAGCTTCCAGGGGGTTGACACCGGGGAGCTGTTTTTT
TRBD1	many	TRBV3-1	TRBJ2-2	CASRPPRTGSIGELFF	TGTGCCAGCAGGCCTCCTCGGACAGGGTCGATCGGGGAGCTGTTTTTT